These T cell receptor beta chains were read from a single sample in a study of cytomegalovirus exposure and HLA in healthy donors. This table comes from immunoSEQ multiplex PCR, and its TCRdb copy is limited to in-frame clones, with some not included. Counted here are about 110,000 clones, around three quarters occurring once; the ten biggest clones make up approximately 2.5%. The sequenced sample consisted of PBMCs. Every receptor here comes from a man in his fifties or sixties in good health and CMV-seropositive. The CDR3 runs from the conserved cysteine through the conserved F or W. D genes are given only for firm matches. Size is stated for part of the rows, as once, few or many counts, or as a class when the clone is expanded.

j_gene | v_gene | abundance | d_gene | CDR3aa | CDR3nt
TRBJ1-4 | TRBV2 | . | . | CASSRQSATNEKLFF | TGTGCCAGCAGCCGACAGTCTGCAACTAATGAAAAACTGTTTTTT
TRBJ1-2 | TRBV6-5 | . | TRBD1 | CASSYSGRGIDGYTF | TGTGCCAGCAGTTACTCGGGCAGGGGGATAGATGGCTACACCTTC
TRBJ2-5 | TRBV29-1 | . | . | CSVEGGGARETQYF | TGCAGCGTTGAAGGAGGGGGGGCTCGGGAGACCCAGTACTTC
TRBJ1-1 | TRBV4-1 | . | . | CASSQVDRNTEAFF | TGCGCCAGCAGCCAAGTGGACAGGAACACTGAAGCTTTCTTT
TRBJ2-1 | TRBV18 | . | TRBD2 | CASQLAGLDNEQFF | TGTGCCAGCCAACTAGCGGGTTTGGACAATGAGCAGTTCTTC
TRBJ1-1 | TRBV6-1 | . | . | CASSPTSYEAFF | TGTGCCAGCAGTCCTACTTCATATGAAGCTTTCTTT
TRBJ1-1 | TRBV10-3 | once | TRBD1 | CAISPGQGYTEAFF | TGTGCCATCAGTCCGGGACAGGGGTACACTGAAGCTTTCTTT
TRBJ2-7 | TRBV7-9 | . | TRBD2 | CASSSSLAASSYEQYF | TGTGCCAGCAGCTCATCGCTAGCGGCGAGCTCCTACGAGCAGTACTTC
TRBJ2-7 | TRBV11-3 | . | TRBD1 | CASSLGQGSSYEQYF | TGTGCCAGCAGCTTAGGACAGGGAAGCTCCTACGAGCAGTACTTC
TRBJ1-1 | TRBV11-2 | few | . | CASSFVLNTEAFF | TGTGCCAGCAGCTTTGTCTTGAACACTGAAGCTTTCTTT
TRBJ1-5 | TRBV5-6 | few | TRBD1 | CASTRRDRAYNQPQHF | TGTGCCAGCACCCGGAGGGACAGGGCGTACAATCAGCCCCAGCATTTT
TRBJ2-3 | TRBV30 | . | TRBD2 | CAWSIGLATDTQYF | TGTGCCTGGAGTATAGGACTAGCCACAGATACGCAGTATTTT
TRBJ2-1 | TRBV28 | . | . | CASSFSIAHEQFF | TGTGCCAGCAGTTTTTCTATTGCGCATGAGCAGTTCTTC
TRBJ1-1 | TRBV2 | once | TRBD1 | CASSNIGTGNTEAFF | TGTGCCAGCAGTAACATAGGGACAGGGAACACTGAAGCTTTCTTT
TRBJ1-5 | TRBV6-1 | . | . | CASSNTGLNQPQHF | TGTGCCAGCTCTAACACAGGGCTCAATCAGCCCCAGCATTTT
TRBJ2-7 | TRBV7-2 | . | . | CASSFGIEREQYF | TGTGCCAGCAGCTTCGGTATAGAACGCGAGCAGTACTTC
TRBJ2-1 | TRBV2 | . | . | CASGYLQNEQFF | TGTGCCAGCGGTTACCTACAGAATGAGCAGTTCTTC
TRBJ1-2 | TRBV5-6 | . | . | CASSLEEGNYGYTF | TGTGCCAGCAGCTTGGAAGAGGGTAACTATGGCTACACCTTC
TRBJ2-7 | TRBV5-1 | . | TRBD1 | CASSLPGTGAYEQYF | TGCGCCAGCAGCTTGCCCGGGACAGGTGCCTACGAGCAGTACTTC
TRBJ2-1 | TRBV7-3 | . | . | CASSLTGGEANEQFF | TGTGCCAGCAGCTTAACGGGGGGAGAGGCAAATGAGCAGTTCTTC
TRBJ1-2 | TRBV10-3 | . | TRBD1 | CAISADRDQGGYTF | TGTGCCATCAGTGCGGACAGGGACCAGGGGGGCTACACCTTC
TRBJ1-5 | TRBV19 | . | TRBD1 | CASSITPAGGQPQHF | TGTGCCAGTAGTATAACCCCGGCAGGGGGTCAGCCCCAGCATTTT
TRBJ1-2 | TRBV13 | . | . | CASSLGSAANYGYTF | TGTGCCAGCAGCTTAGGTTCCGCGGCTAACTATGGCTACACCTTC
TRBJ2-3 | TRBV7-3 | . | . | CASSVKGGLDTQYF | TGTGCCAGCAGCGTGAAAGGAGGGTTGGATACGCAGTATTTT
TRBJ1-1 | TRBV7-2 | . | TRBD1 | CASSSNLALDREATEAFF | TGTGCCAGCAGCTCGAACCTAGCACTTGACAGGGAGGCGACTGAAGCTTTCTTT
TRBJ2-5 | TRBV4-1 | . | TRBD2 | CASKSARGGGDETQYF | TGCGCCAGCAAATCGGCGAGGGGCGGGGGGGACGAGACCCAGTACTTC
TRBJ2-7 | TRBV5-1 | . | . | CASSFAGGYEQYF | TGCGCCAGCAGCTTTGCCGGGGGTTACGAGCAGTACTTC
TRBJ1-1 | TRBV19 | . | . | CASSTGGEAFF | TGTGCCTCATCGACAGGAGGTGAAGCTTTCTTT
TRBJ2-6 | TRBV7-6 | . | . | CASSRGTQVSGANGLTF | TGTGCCAGCAGCCGGGGGACCCAAGTCTCTGGGGCCAACGGCCTGACTTTC
TRBJ1-6 | TRBV2 | few | TRBD1 | CASNSGTGDAGNSPLHF | TGTGCCAGCAACTCAGGGACAGGGGATGCCGGGAATTCACCCCTCCACTTT
TRBJ1-5 | TRBV4-1 | . | . | CASSQVEGNQPQHF | TGCGCCAGCAGCCAAGTCGAGGGCAATCAGCCCCAGCATTTT
TRBJ1-1 | TRBV2 | once | . | CASSDGQLPEAFF | TGTGCCAGCAGTGATGGACAGCTTCCTGAAGCTTTCTTT
TRBJ1-5 | TRBV4-1 | . | . | CASSQDRGGTRNQPQHF | TGCGCCAGCAGCCAAGATCGGGGAGGGACCCGCAATCAGCCCCAGCATTTT
TRBJ2-6 | TRBV12-5 | . | . | CASGLVGGTGLAGANVLTF | TGTGCTAGTGGTTTGGTGGGGGGGACAGGATTAGCTGGGGCCAACGTCCTGACTTTC
TRBJ1-2 | TRBV18 | . | . | CASSPLQSGRPYGYTF | TGTGCCAGCTCACCACTGCAATCGGGGAGGCCCTATGGCTACACCTTC
TRBJ1-1 | TRBV27 | . | . | CASSPRAMNTEAFF | TGTGCCAGCAGTCCCAGGGCTATGAACACTGAAGCTTTCTTT
TRBJ1-3 | TRBV6-5 | . | TRBD1 | CASSKTGGSGNTIYF | TGTGCCAGCAGTAAGACAGGGGGCTCTGGAAACACCATATATTTT
TRBJ1-4 | TRBV28 | few | . | CASSLSFRVNEKLFF | TGTGCCAGCAGTTTATCTTTCAGGGTTAATGAAAAACTGTTTTTT
TRBJ2-1 | TRBV7-3 | once | TRBD1 | CASSDRGLTEQFF | TGTGCCAGCTCGGACAGGGGGCTTACTGAGCAGTTCTTC
TRBJ1-4 | TRBV5-4 | few | TRBD1 | CASSSGQGNGGEKLFF | TGTGCCAGCAGCTCAGGACAGGGCAATGGGGGTGAAAAACTGTTTTTT